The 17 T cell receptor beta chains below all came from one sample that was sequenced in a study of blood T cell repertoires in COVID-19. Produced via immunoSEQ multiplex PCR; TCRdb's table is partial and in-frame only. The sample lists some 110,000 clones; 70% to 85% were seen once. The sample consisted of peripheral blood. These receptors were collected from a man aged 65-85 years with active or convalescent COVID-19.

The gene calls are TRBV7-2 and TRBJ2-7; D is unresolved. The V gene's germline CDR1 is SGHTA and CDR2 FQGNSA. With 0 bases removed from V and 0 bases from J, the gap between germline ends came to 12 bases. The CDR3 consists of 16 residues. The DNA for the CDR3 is TGTGCCAGCAGCTTAGCGGGTAGGTGGAGCTCCTACGAGCAGTACTTC. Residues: CASSLAGRWSSYEQYF.

The CDR3 here is CASSLGDRGPNTEAFF. DNA of the CDR3: TGCGCCAGCAGCCTGGGGGACAGGGGTCCCAACACTGAAGCTTTCTTT. The chain employs TRBV5-1 and TRBJ1-1, with 10 bases fitting TRBD1. CDR3 length: 16 amino acids. V lost 4 bases to trimming and J lost 2 bases; unmatched junction nucleotides: 8. Germline CDR1 is SGHRS and CDR2 is YFSETQ. The full variable domain, in which reference TRBV5-1 and TRBJ1-1 provide the parts outside the CDR3, is KAGVTQTPRYLIKTRGQQVTLSCSPISGHRSVSWYQQTPGQGLQFLFEYFSETQRNKGNFPGRFSGRQFSNSRSEMNVSTLELGDSALYLCASSLGDRGPNTEAFFGQGTRLTVV.

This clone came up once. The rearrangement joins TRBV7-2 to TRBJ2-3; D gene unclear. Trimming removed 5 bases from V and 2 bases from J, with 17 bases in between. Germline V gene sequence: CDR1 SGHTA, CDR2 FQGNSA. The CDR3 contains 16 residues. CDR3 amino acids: CASSPRVAVVTDTQYF. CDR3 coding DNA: TGTGCCAGCAGCCCCCGGGTCGCGGTGGTCACAGATACGCAGTATTTT.

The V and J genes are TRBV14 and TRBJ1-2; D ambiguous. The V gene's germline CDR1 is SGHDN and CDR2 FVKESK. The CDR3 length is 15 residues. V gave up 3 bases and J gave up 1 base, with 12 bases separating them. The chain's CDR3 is CASSHWADFNYGYTF. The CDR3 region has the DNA TGTGCCAGCAGCCATTGGGCAGATTTTAACTATGGCTACACCTTC.

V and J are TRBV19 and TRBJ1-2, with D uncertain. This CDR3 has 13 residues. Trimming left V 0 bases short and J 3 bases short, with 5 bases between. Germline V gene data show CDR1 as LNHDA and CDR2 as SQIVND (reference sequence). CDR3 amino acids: CASSIEQYYGYTF. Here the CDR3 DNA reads TGTGCCAGTAGTATAGAGCAGTACTATGGCTACACCTTC.

Written as DNA, the CDR3 is TGTGCCACCAGTGACGCAGGGGGCAACAAGGCCGGGGAGCTGTTTTTT. Translated: CATSDAGGNKAGELFF. The chain is built from TRBV24-1 and TRBJ2-2, with 8 bases fitting TRBD1. V dropped 4 bases and J dropped 6; count of bases not matched to a gene: 9. CDR1 and CDR2 from the germline V gene are KGHDR and SFDVKD. The CDR3 contains 16 residues.

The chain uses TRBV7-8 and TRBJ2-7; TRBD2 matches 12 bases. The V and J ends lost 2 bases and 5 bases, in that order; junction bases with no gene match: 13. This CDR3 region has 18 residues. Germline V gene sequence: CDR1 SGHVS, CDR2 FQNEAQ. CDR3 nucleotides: TGTGCCAGCAGCTTATTGAGACTAGCGGGAGATGTAGGCCACGAGCAGTACTTC. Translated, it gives CASSLLRLAGDVGHEQYF.

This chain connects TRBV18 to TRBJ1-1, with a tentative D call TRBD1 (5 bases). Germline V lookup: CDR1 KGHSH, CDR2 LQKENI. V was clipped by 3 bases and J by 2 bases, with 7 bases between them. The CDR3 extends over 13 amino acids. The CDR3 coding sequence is TGTGCCAGCTCACCGGGGCTAAACACTGAAGCTTTCTTT. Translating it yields CASSPGLNTEAFF.

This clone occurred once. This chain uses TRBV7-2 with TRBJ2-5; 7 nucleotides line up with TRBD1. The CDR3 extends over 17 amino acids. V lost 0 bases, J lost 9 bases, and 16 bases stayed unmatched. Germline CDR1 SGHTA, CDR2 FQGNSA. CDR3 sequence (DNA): TGTGCCAGCAGCTTAGCGGGACGGGGTGGCCCCCAGGGGGCCCAGTACTTC. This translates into CASSLAGRGGPQGAQYF.

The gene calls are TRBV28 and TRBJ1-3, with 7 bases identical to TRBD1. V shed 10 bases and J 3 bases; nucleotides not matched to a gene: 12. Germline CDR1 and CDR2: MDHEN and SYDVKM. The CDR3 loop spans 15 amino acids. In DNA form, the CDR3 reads TGTGCCACCAGGGGGGGCGCGGGGGGTGGAAACACCATATATTTT. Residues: CATRGGAGGGNTIYF.

The CDR3 nucleotides are TGTGCCAGCTCTCCCCAGGCTGGGTCCGGGGAGCTGTTTTTT. Translation: CASSPQAGSGELFF. The V and J genes are TRBV18 and TRBJ2-2; no clear D gene. V lost 6 bases and J lost 6, with 14 bases in between. The CDR3 loop spans 14 amino acids. The germline gives CDR1 KGHSH, CDR2 LQKENI. Filled out from reference TRBV18 and TRBJ2-2, the complete variable domain reads NAGVMQNPRHLVRRRGQEARLRCSPMKGHSHVYWYRQLPEEGLKFMVYLQKENIIDESGMPKERFSAEFPKEGPSILRIQQVVRGDSAAYFCASSPQAGSGELFFGEGSRLTVL.

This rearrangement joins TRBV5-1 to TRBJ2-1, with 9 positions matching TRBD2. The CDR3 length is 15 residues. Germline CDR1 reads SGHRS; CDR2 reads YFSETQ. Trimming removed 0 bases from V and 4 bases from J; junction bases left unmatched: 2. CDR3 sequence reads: CASSLASGDYNEQFF. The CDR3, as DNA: TGCGCCAGCAGCTTGGCTAGCGGGGATTACAATGAGCAGTTCTTC.

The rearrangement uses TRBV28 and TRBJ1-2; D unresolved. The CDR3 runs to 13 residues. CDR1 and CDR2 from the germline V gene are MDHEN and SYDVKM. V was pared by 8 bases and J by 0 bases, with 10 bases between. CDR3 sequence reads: CASASRANYGYTF. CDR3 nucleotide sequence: TGTGCCAGCGCCTCGAGGGCTAACTATGGCTACACCTTC.

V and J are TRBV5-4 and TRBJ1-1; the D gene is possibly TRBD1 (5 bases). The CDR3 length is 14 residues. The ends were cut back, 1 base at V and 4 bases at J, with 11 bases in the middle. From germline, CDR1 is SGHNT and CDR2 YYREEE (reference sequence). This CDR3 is CASSLRLGGTEAFF. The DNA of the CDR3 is TGTGCCAGCAGCTTGAGGCTGGGGGGCACTGAAGCTTTCTTT.

CDR3 in amino acids: CASSIWPASGSYEQFF. CDR3 nucleotide sequence: TGTGCCAGTAGTATATGGCCAGCAAGCGGGAGTTATGAGCAGTTCTTC. The gene calls are TRBV19 and TRBJ2-1; TRBD2 aligns across 8 bases. The V segment lost 2 bases and the J segment 8 bases; nucleotides outside the gene matches: 11. The CDR3 totals 16 residues. In germline, CDR1 is LNHDA, CDR2 SQIVND (reference sequence).

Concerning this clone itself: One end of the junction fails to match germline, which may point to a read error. CDR3 loop: CASNLPGTYEQYF. The DNA for the CDR3 is TGTGCCAGCAATTTACCGGGTACCTACGAGCAGTACTTC. The gene calls are TRBV28 and TRBJ2-7; D uncertain. The CDR3 consists of 13 residues. The germline gives CDR1 MDHEN, CDR2 SYDVKM.

CDR3 DNA sequence: TGCGCCAGCAGCCATGGACTAGTTCTAGATACGCAGTATTTT. Its translation is CASSHGLVLDTQYF. J is TRBJ2-3 and V is TRBV5-1, with 7 bases fitting TRBD2. Per germline, CDR1 SGHRS and CDR2 YFSETQ. V was clipped by 4 bases and J by 5 bases; unmatched bases: 7. CDR3 length equals 14 residues.